This T cell receptor beta chain appears in the sequencing data of a study of T cells in localized non-small cell lung cancer (dated by TCRdb to about 2020). General notes on the study: T cell repertoires of 236 early-stage NSCLC patients were analyzed, with tumors being compared against uninvolved tumor-adjacent lungs. Of the NSCLC patients, approximately 130 were male and approximately 110 were female, and the mean age was approximately 66 years. The cohort consisted of 236 treatment-naive NSCLC patients whose localized lung tumors had been resected.

Study-wide conclusions, independent of this receptor: The highest T cell clonality was observed in uninvolved tumor-adjacent lung, where clonality exceeded that of tumor, suggesting that antigenic responses were more focused in uninvolved tumor-adjacent lung. Multi-region tumor sequencing was not performed, so intratumor heterogeneity could not be excluded. Of the top 100 tumor clones, a median of roughly 57 were detected in paired uninvolved adjacent lung; approximately 28 were also among that lung's top 100. Since the design was exploratory, TCR variables were selected using unadjusted p-values with no false-discovery rate correction. Higher blood T cell density associated with longer overall survival, while higher adjacent-lung clonality associated with shorter survival.

At diagnosis, peripheral blood, uninvolved tumor-adjacent lung and tumor were collected and stored as a combination of fresh-frozen and FFPE material. Blood samples were analyzed as peripheral blood mononuclear cells for TCR repertoire profiling. The immunoSEQ Assay was used to sequence TCR beta CDR3 regions from DNA. The authors' pipeline ran thus. T cell density was computed as TCR beta template counts normalized to usable DNA estimated by amplifying housekeeping genes. The preseqR package was used to estimate richness by extrapolating to 400,000 templates for PBMC samples and to 120,000 templates for tissue samples. Clonality was defined by subtracting Pielou's evenness from one. Tissue-enriched TCRs were identified through differential abundance testing performed on productive amino-acid clonotypes, with a minimum total count of 5 and an alpha of 0.1. The Jaccard Index and the Morisita Overlap Index were used to measure repertoire overlap between compartments. GLIPH grouped TCR beta CDR3s together with public tetramer-defined viral CDR3s, and a viral motif had to include at least three viral sequences and also show V-gene enrichment. This is the immuneACCESS table as TCRdb keeps it, with only in-frame sequences that have V and J called. A part of the clones is gone; compared with another copy, unresolved V genes explain less than half, and the rest is unexplained. V, J and clone size were drawn from that table, and D and trimming were deduced from the DNA. Across this sample there are tens of thousands of clones, with more than 75% seen only once. 9.5% of the sample comes from the top ten.

V lost 0 bases and J lost 5 bases; the stretch between them is 6 bases long. Measured from the cysteine to the phenylalanine, the CDR3 is 13 residues long. This entry keeps only the CDR3 DNA: 39 bases, framed from base 1. From a lookup of the germline V gene, CDR1 and CDR2 are SGDLS and YYNGEE. Concerning this clone: Its specific antigen is unknown. The sample holds no much larger clone one base away, and base qualities are not on file.

Recombination connected TRBV9 to TRBJ2-1, with TRBD2 perhaps the D gene, on 5 matching bases. This receptor was obtained from a female donor at least 60 years old with stage I lung adenocarcinoma. The material was peripheral blood, obtained before any cancer treatment. The nucleotide sequence reads as follows: TGTGCCAGCAGCGTAGTGGAGGACAATGAGCAGTTCTTC. Its amino acids are CASSVVEDNEQFF.